This T cell receptor (beta chain) was profiled in a study of glioma-infiltrating T cells after dendritic cell vaccination. Per the germline V gene, CDR1 is SGHRS and CDR2 is YFSETQ. The CDR3 covers 14 residues. V lost 0 bases, J lost 0 bases, and 7 bases lay in between. Method: immunoSEQ multiplex PCR; TCRdb's copy keeps in-frame clones and lacks some. The sample has 95,000 or so clones, approximately 87% seen once; the top ten hold about 3.2%. The chain employs TRBV5-1 and TRBJ2-7; D gene unclear. The receptor comes from a human donor with glioblastoma. Sequenced here: blood, sampled before dendritic cell vaccination. The CDR3 loop is CASSLVSSSYEQYF. The CDR3, as DNA: TGCGCCAGCAGCTTGGTTAGCAGCTCCTACGAGCAGTACTTC.